The 16 T cell receptor beta chains below all came from one sample that was sequenced in a study of cytomegalovirus exposure and HLA in healthy donors. Vbeta (60) and Jbeta (13) primers were used in the PCR. Assay: immunoSEQ multiplex PCR; the TCRdb copy retains only in-frame clones and omits some. The table has some 65,000 clones, about 75% seen once. Sequencing used PBMCs. The receptors were gathered from a woman aged 40 to 55 in good health and CMV-seropositive.

This sequence joins TRBV9 and TRBJ2-7; possible D gene TRBD1, 5 bases. CDR3 length equals 14 residues. The germline CDR1 and CDR2 sequences are SGDLS and YYNGEE. Deletions cut 1 base from V and 6 bases from J, with 14 bases between. In nucleotides, the CDR3 is TGTGCCAGCAGCGTAAAGGGGTCCTCCGCCGAGCAGTACTTC. Translating it yields CASSVKGSSAEQYF. Using reference TRBV9 and TRBJ2-7 for the parts outside the CDR3, the full variable domain is DSGVTQTPKHLITATGQRVTLRCSPRSGDLSVYWYQQSLDQGLQFLIQYYNGEERAKGNILERFSAQQFPDLHSELNLSSLELGDSALYFCASSVKGSSAEQYFGPGTRLTVT.

The chain is built from TRBV5-1 and TRBJ2-7; maybe TRBD1 (5 bases). The CDR3 spans 14 residues. Between the trimmed V and J ends, which lost 4 bases and 7 bases, there was a span of 18 bases. Germline values: CDR1 SGHRS, CDR2 YFSETQ. CDR3 in amino acids: CASSPPDSSLEQYF. CDR3 sequence (DNA): TGCGCCAGCAGCCCGCCCGACAGCTCTTTAGAGCAGTACTTC.

The rearrangement uses TRBV6-1 and TRBJ2-3; perhaps TRBD1 as D (6 bases). The ends were cut back, 0 bases at V and 7 bases at J, with 14 bases in the middle. The V gene's germline CDR1 is MNHNS and CDR2 SASEGT. The CDR3 length is 15 residues. CDR3 in DNA: TGTGCCAGCAGTGAAGCTCTGGGGGCAGGGTATACGCAGTATTTT. Its translation: CASSEALGAGYTQYF.

The genes are TRBV5-1 and TRBJ2-3; weak D call: TRBD2 (5 bases). The CDR3 covers 16 residues. Trimming removed 0 bases from V and 3 bases from J, with 14 bases in between. Germline assignment: CDR1 SGHRS and CDR2 YFSETQ. The CDR3 loop reads CASSLAGVANTDTQYF. In DNA, the CDR3 is TGCGCCAGCAGCTTGGCCGGGGTTGCAAATACAGATACGCAGTATTTT.

The DNA for the CDR3 is TGCAGCGTTGGAGGGGACATCCAGAACTATGGCTACACCTTC. Protein sequence: CSVGGDIQNYGYTF. J is TRBJ1-2 and V is TRBV29-1, with D perhaps TRBD1 (6 bases). Germline loops: CDR1 SQVTM, CDR2 ANQGSEA. CDR3 length: 14 residues. The V end lost 4 bases, the J end lost 2 bases, and 14 bases lay between the germline ends.

The chain employs TRBV6-1 and TRBJ1-2; D is possibly TRBD1 (6 bases). Germline CDR1 reads MNHNS; CDR2 reads SASEGT. The CDR3 runs to 16 residues. V dropped 1 base and J dropped 8 bases, with 20 bases sitting between them. The CDR3, as DNA: TGTGCCAGCAGTGAAGATTGGGGGGGCAGGGGCTCAGGCTACACCTTC. Its translation is CASSEDWGGRGSGYTF.

The chain is built from TRBV6-1 and TRBJ2-5; possible D gene TRBD1, 6 bases. CDR1 and CDR2 from the germline V gene are MNHNS and SASEGT. This CDR3 contains 13 residues. The germline V and J ends were trimmed by 7 bases and 5 bases, with 14 bases remaining between them. The CDR3 is CASTKQGAETQYF. CDR3 DNA sequence: TGTGCCAGCACCAAACAGGGTGCGGAGACCCAGTACTTC.

This clone was counted only a few times. This chain uses TRBV6-4 with TRBJ2-1, with D possibly being TRBD2 (7 bases). The CDR3 totals 15 residues. V was trimmed by 11 bases and J by 0 bases, leaving 17 bases between them. Germline V gene lookup returns CDR1 MRHNA and CDR2 SNTAGT. The CDR3 reads CAGEGDKSSYNEQFF. CDR3 bases: TGTGCCGGGGAGGGGGACAAGAGCTCCTACAATGAGCAGTTCTTC.

The chain joins TRBV27 to TRBJ2-3; weak D call: TRBD1 (6 bases). Looked up from germline, CDR1 is MNHEY and CDR2 is SMNVEV (reference sequence). There are 13 residues in the CDR3. Trimming removed 6 bases from V and 6 bases from J, with 13 bases in between. CDR3 coding DNA: TGTGCCAGCAGGGCACAGGGCGGGGATACGCAGTATTTT. Encoded protein: CASRAQGGDTQYF.

The rearrangement joins TRBV6-5 to TRBJ2-3, with no clear D. V lost 5 bases to trimming and J lost 2 bases, with 11 bases between them. CDR1 and CDR2 (germline): MNHEY, SVGAGI. There are 14 residues in the CDR3. The CDR3 sequence: CASSPRFFTDTQYF. Here the CDR3 DNA reads TGTGCCAGCAGTCCCCGGTTCTTCACAGATACGCAGTATTTT.

V is TRBV11-2 and J is TRBJ1-6, with D unclear. The V gene's germline CDR1 is SGHAT and CDR2 FQNNGV. V was trimmed by 0 bases and J by 9 bases, leaving 9 bases between them. This CDR3 is built from 14 residues. CDR3 coding DNA: TGTGCCAGCAGCTTAGAGGGCAGTAGTTCACCCCTCCACTTT. The encoded protein is CASSLEGSSSPLHF.

The chain recombines TRBV10-3 with TRBJ1-5; 9 nucleotides align to TRBD1. Germline V CDR1 and CDR2: ENHRY, SYGVKD. This CDR3 is 13 amino acids long. Trimming cost V 11 bases and J 5 bases; bases outside gene matches: 7. CDR3 bases: TGTGCCGGAGGACAGGGGAGGGATCAGCCCCAGCATTTT. Its translation is CAGGQGRDQPQHF.

This clone was found a few times. The rearrangement links TRBV19 to TRBJ1-3; D is unclear. Germline CDR1 is LNHDA and CDR2 is SQIVND (reference sequence). The CDR3 is made up of 21 amino acids. V dropped 3 bases and J dropped 0 bases, with 27 bases sitting between them. The CDR3 reads CASSIFRIGVTLRDSGNTIYF. CDR3 in DNA: TGTGCCAGTAGTATTTTTCGGATTGGAGTCACGCTGAGGGACTCTGGAAACACCATATATTTT.

This clone appeared a few times. The chain combines TRBV9 with TRBJ2-3; TRBD1 might be the D (6 bases). V lost 3 bases and J lost 6, with 14 bases in between. The germline V gene has CDR1 SGDLS and CDR2 YYNGEE. This CDR3 is built from 14 residues. DNA for the CDR3: TGTGCCAGCAGCGGCAGGGGCTTACGGGATACGCAGTATTTT. This codes for CASSGRGLRDTQYF. Full variable domain (missing parts from reference TRBV9 and TRBJ2-3): DSGVTQTPKHLITATGQRVTLRCSPRSGDLSVYWYQQSLDQGLQFLIQYYNGEERAKGNILERFSAQQFPDLHSELNLSSLELGDSALYFCASSGRGLRDTQYFGPGTRLTVL.

This rearrangement joins TRBV7-7 to TRBJ2-2; the match to TRBD2 covers 12 bases. The CDR3 loop spans 15 amino acids. From germline, CDR1 is SSHAT and CDR2 FNYEAQ (reference sequence). V lost 3 bases, J lost 5 bases, and 1 base stayed unmatched. For the CDR3, the DNA is TGTGCCAGCAGCTTCGGACTAGCGGGGACCGGGGAGCTGTTTTTT. This translates into CASSFGLAGTGELFF.

This chain joins TRBV7-2 and TRBJ2-7; 10 positions match TRBD1. Germline trimming cut 5 bases from V and 10 bases from J; bases unmatched to any gene: 5. CDR3 length: 12 residues. Germline values: CDR1 SGHTA, CDR2 FQGNSA. The CDR3 here is CASSVDRGLQYF. The CDR3 DNA reads TGTGCCAGCAGCGTCGACAGGGGGCTTCAGTACTTC.